These 7 T cell receptor beta chains came from one sample sequenced in a study of T cell changes during pregnancy in multiple sclerosis. The table came from immunoSEQ multiplex PCR; TCRdb's copy has only in-frame clones and leaves some out. This sample has about 50,000 clones, with roughly 94% found just once. The sequencing used CD4+ T cells from peripheral blood mononuclear cells, collected in the third trimester of pregnancy. The receptors stem from a female donor with multiple sclerosis, enrolled in a pregnancy study.

V is TRBV5-1 and J is TRBJ2-1; possible D gene TRBD2, 6 bases. The V end lost 0 bases, the J end lost 6 bases, and 13 bases lay between the germline ends. CDR3 length: 15 residues. Germline loops: CDR1 SGHRS, CDR2 YFSETQ. The CDR3: CASSLVLAGSNEQFF. CDR3 bases: TGCGCCAGCAGCTTGGTACTAGCTGGCAGCAATGAGCAGTTCTTC. The variable domain in full, with the rest retrieved from reference TRBV5-1 and TRBJ2-1, is KAGVTQTPRYLIKTRGQQVTLSCSPISGHRSVSWYQQTPGQGLQFLFEYFSETQRNKGNFPGRFSGRQFSNSRSEMNVSTLELGDSALYLCASSLVLAGSNEQFFGPGTRLTVL.

The chain links TRBV10-3 to TRBJ1-1; D is unclear. Trimming cost V 6 bases and J 2 bases, with 13 bases left between them. This CDR3 comprises 14 residues. Germline CDR1 is ENHRY and CDR2 is SYGVKD. The DNA for the CDR3 is TGTGCCATCAGCCCCGACGCAGGTAACACTGAAGCTTTCTTT. Protein: CAISPDAGNTEAFF.

V usage is TRBV19 and J usage is TRBJ2-5, with D perhaps matching TRBD2 (7 bases). V was trimmed by 9 bases and J by 5 bases, leaving 22 bases between them. Looked up from germline, CDR1 is LNHDA and CDR2 is SQIVND (reference sequence). The CDR3 extends over 15 amino acids. CDR3 sequence (DNA): TGTGCCAGCGAGGGGGGGCAGGGGCGAAGGGAGACCCAGTACTTC. It yields the protein CASEGGQGRRETQYF.

CDR3 sequence reads: CASSPLKGGTGNSSPLHF. The CDR3 DNA is TGTGCCAGCTCACCACTAAAAGGAGGGACAGGGAATTCTTCACCCCTCCACTTT. The chain joins TRBV18 to TRBJ1-6; TRBD1 aligns across 9 bases. CDR3 length equals 18 residues. Trimming removed 1 base from V and 9 bases from J; junction bases left unmatched: 13. The germline CDR1 and CDR2 sequences are KGHSH and LQKENI.

J is TRBJ2-1 and V is TRBV7-9, with D hard to call. The CDR3 covers 15 residues. V lost 5 bases to trimming and J lost 8 bases, with 19 bases between them. CDR1 SEHNR and CDR2 FQNEAQ come from the germline V gene (reference sequence). The CDR3 nucleotides read TGTGCCAGCAGCAGAACGGGTGCATCTACGGATGAGCAGTTCTTC. This sequence encodes CASSRTGASTDEQFF.

J is TRBJ1-3 and V is TRBV19; D is unclear. CDR3 size: 14 residues. V lost 10 bases and J lost 0, with 13 bases in between. Germline V gene lookup returns CDR1 LNHDA and CDR2 SQIVND (reference sequence). CDR3 loop: CATGFLGSGNTIYF. The DNA of the CDR3 is TGTGCCACAGGATTTCTGGGCTCTGGAAACACCATATATTTT.

J is TRBJ2-1 and V is TRBV5-1, with TRBD1 matching 9 bases. The CDR3 extends over 16 amino acids. Losses at the gene ends were 4 bases for V and 2 bases for J; bases not matched to a gene: 7. Looked up from germline, CDR1 is SGHRS and CDR2 is YFSETQ. As DNA, the CDR3 is TGCGCCAGCAGCCCCGGGACAGGGTTTACCTACAATGAGCAGTTCTTC. This encodes CASSPGTGFTYNEQFF.